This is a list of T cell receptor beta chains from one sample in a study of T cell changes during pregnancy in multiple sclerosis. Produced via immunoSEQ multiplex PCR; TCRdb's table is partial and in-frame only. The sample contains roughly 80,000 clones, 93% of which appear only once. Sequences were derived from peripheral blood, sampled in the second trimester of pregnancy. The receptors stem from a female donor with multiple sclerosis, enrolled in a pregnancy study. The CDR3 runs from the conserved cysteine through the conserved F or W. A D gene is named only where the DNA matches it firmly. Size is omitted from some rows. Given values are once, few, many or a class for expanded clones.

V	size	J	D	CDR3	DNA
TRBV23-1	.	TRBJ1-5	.	CASSQCEAETDSNQPQHF	TGCGCCAGCAGTCAATGTGAGGCGGAGACCGATAGCAATCAGCCCCAGCATTTT
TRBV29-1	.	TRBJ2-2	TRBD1	CSVEGQGRNTGELFF	TGCAGCGTAGAGGGACAGGGGCGGAACACCGGGGAGCTGTTTTTT
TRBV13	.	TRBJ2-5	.	CASRLQGSETQYF	TGTGCCAGCAGACTACAGGGTTCCGAGACCCAGTACTTC
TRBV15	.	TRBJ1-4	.	CATSPAWSNEKLFF	TGTGCCACCAGCCCAGCGTGGAGCAATGAAAAACTGTTTTTT
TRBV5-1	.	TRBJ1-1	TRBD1	CASSLSGDRGAFF	TGCGCCAGCAGCTTGTCGGGTGACAGGGGAGCTTTCTTT
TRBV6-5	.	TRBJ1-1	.	CASSYSTGDTEAFF	TGTGCCAGCAGTTACTCGACAGGCGACACTGAAGCTTTCTTT
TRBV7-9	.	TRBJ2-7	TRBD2	CASSFTLPGSGGEQYF	TGTGCCAGCAGCTTCACGTTACCTGGTAGCGGGGGAGAACAGTACTTC
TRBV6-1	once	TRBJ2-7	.	CASNPGLPYEQYF	TGTGCCAGCAACCCAGGATTACCTTACGAGCAGTACTTC
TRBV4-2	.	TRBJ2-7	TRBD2	CASSQGTSGGLVPYEQYF	TGTGCCAGCAGCCAGGGGACTAGCGGGGGCCTTGTCCCCTACGAGCAGTACTTC
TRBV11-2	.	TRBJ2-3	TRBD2	CASSVSGGDTDTQYF	TGTGCCAGCAGCGTTAGCGGGGGGGACACAGATACGCAGTATTTT
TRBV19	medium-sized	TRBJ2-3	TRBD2	CASSTSTSGGSDTQYF	TGTGCCAGTAGTACGTCGACTAGCGGGGGTTCAGATACGCAGTATTTT
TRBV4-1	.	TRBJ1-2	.	CASSQVEGDYGYTF	TGCGCCAGCAGCCAAGTCGAGGGAGACTATGGCTACACCTTC
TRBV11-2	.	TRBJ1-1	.	CASSSRLGNTEAFF	TGTGCCAGCAGCTCTAGACTCGGGAACACTGAAGCTTTCTTT
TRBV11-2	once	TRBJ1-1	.	CASSTGGTAGNTEAFF	TGTGCCAGCAGCACCGGAGGGACGGCAGGGAACACTGAAGCTTTCTTT
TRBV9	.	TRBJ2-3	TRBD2	CASSVPRTSGDLFHTQYF	TGTGCCAGCAGCGTACCTCGGACTAGCGGGGACTTATTCCATACGCAGTATTTT
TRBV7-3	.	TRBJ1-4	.	CASSLSGGTNEKLFF	TGTGCCAGCAGCTTATCTGGGGGGACTAATGAAAAACTGTTTTTT
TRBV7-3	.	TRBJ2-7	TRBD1	CASSLGTGDDEQYF	TGTGCCAGCAGCTTAGGGACAGGGGATGACGAGCAGTACTTC
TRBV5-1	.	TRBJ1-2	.	CASSLEVAGTYGYTF	TGCGCCAGCAGCTTGGAAGTCGCGGGCACCTATGGCTACACCTTC
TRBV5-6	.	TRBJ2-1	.	CASSLYRPVDEQFF	TGTGCCAGCAGCTTGTACCGCCCGGTAGATGAGCAGTTCTTC
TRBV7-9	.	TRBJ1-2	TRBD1	CASSFSGTGAYGYTF	TGTGCCAGCAGCTTTTCCGGGACAGGGGCCTATGGCTACACCTTC
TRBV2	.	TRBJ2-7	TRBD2	CATQTSGGGYEQYF	TGTGCCACCCAGACTAGCGGAGGGGGCTACGAGCAGTACTTC
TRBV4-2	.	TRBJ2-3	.	CASSQVVTDTQYF	TGTGCCAGCAGCCAAGTAGTCACAGATACGCAGTATTTT
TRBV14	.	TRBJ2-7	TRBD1	CASSSRQGFTYEQYF	TGTGCCAGCAGCTCCAGACAGGGCTTTACCTACGAGCAGTACTTC
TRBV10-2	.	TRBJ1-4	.	CASSELQQVVQKLFF	TGCGCCAGCAGTGAGTTACAGCAAGTGGTTCAAAAACTGTTTTTT
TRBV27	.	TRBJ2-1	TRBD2	CASSIASGTSGAYNEQFF	TGTGCCAGCAGTATCGCCTCTGGGACTAGCGGGGCCTACAATGAGCAGTTCTTC
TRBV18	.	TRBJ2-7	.	CASSTTSSGLSYEQYF	TGTGCCAGCTCAACAACTAGCTCTGGTTTGTCCTACGAGCAGTACTTC
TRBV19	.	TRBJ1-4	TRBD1	CASRNRGHEKLFF	TGTGCCAGTAGAAACAGGGGGCACGAAAAACTGTTTTTT
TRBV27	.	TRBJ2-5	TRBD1	CASSLGQGGLETQYF	TGTGCCAGCAGTTTAGGACAGGGAGGCCTAGAGACCCAGTACTTC
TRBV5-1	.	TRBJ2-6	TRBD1	CASSLAVRGLGGANVLTF	TGCGCCAGCAGCCTGGCTGTCAGGGGGCTTGGAGGGGCCAACGTCCTGACTTTC
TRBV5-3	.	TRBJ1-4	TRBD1	CATKQGLANEKLFF	TGTGCCACAAAACAGGGGTTGGCTAATGAAAAACTGTTTTTT
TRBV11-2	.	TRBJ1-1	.	CASSKGGAGLMSTEAFF	TGTGCCAGCAGTAAGGGGGGGGCAGGGCTAATGAGCACTGAAGCTTTCTTT
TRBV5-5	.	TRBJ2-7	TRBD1	CASSWDLDRGQDEQYF	TGTGCCAGCAGCTGGGATCTTGACAGGGGGCAGGACGAGCAGTACTTC
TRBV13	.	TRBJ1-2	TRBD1	CASRSSGQGNYGYTF	TGTGCCAGCAGATCATCGGGACAGGGCAACTATGGCTACACCTTC
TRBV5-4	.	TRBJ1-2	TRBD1	CASSLRTGTSYGYTF	TGTGCCAGCAGCCTCCGGACAGGGACAAGCTATGGCTACACCTTC
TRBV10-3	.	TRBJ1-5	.	CAISLDNHSNQPQHF	TGTGCCATCAGCCTCGACAACCATAGCAATCAGCCCCAGCATTTT
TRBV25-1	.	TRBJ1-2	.	CASSDGVEDGYTF	TGTGCCAGCAGTGACGGGGTTGAGGATGGCTACACCTTC
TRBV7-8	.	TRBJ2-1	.	CASSLVTYNEQFF	TGTGCCAGCAGCTTAGTCACCTACAATGAGCAGTTCTTC
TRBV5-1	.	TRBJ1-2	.	CASSLETGYGYTF	TGCGCCAGCAGCTTGGAGACTGGGTATGGCTACACCTTC
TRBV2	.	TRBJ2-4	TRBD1	CASNLDRAADGGPKNIQYF	TGTGCCAGCAACTTGGACAGGGCCGCCGATGGAGGACCCAAAAACATTCAGTACTTC